The 19 T cell receptor beta chains below come from one sample, sequenced in a study of blood T cells in healthy people across ages. A second roughly 6 to 11 cycle PCR used barcoded and J-beta primers. TCRdb redid the calling of the 5' RACE reads with MiXCR, one entry per CDR3 protein. The sample records roughly 900,000 distinct CDR3 sequences, about 28% being singletons. Sequenced material: blood. The source of these receptors is a woman older than 75 in good health.

About this clonotype: A much larger clone is a single base away; this may be a read error. This sequence joins TRBV4-3 and TRBJ2-1; 8 nucleotides match TRBD2. With 0 bases clipped from V and 15 bases from J, the junction kept 7 bases outside the gene matches. The CDR3 has 13 amino acids. CDR1 and CDR2 from the germline V gene are LGHNA and YSLEER. CDR3 nucleotide sequence: TGCGCCAGCAGCCAAGATCGTGGGGCGGGGGGGTTCTTC. It codes for CASSQDRGAGGFF.

The gene calls are TRBV20-1 and TRBJ2-7; D may be TRBD2 (6 bases). This CDR3 contains 12 residues. Germline values: CDR1 DFQATT, CDR2 SNEGSKA (reference sequence). Between the trimmed V and J ends, which lost 6 bases and 0 bases, there was a span of 9 bases. CDR3 bases: TGCAGTGCGAGGACTACCTCCTACGAGCAGTACTTC. Translated, it gives CSARTTSYEQYF.

For this clonotype: A much larger clone sits a single nucleotide away, making a read error possible. The V gene is TRBV5-5, the J gene TRBJ2-7; 9 bases are a match to TRBD1. The CDR3 runs to 14 residues. Germline V gene lookup returns CDR1 SGHKS and CDR2 YYEKEE (reference sequence). V trimming: 4 bases; J trimming: 3 bases; junction bases outside the gene matches: 5. In nucleotides, the CDR3 is TGTGCCAGCAGCCAGAGGGACAGGGACTACGAGCAGTACTTC. Its translation is CASSQRDRDYEQYF. The whole variable domain, filled in from reference TRBV5-5 and TRBJ2-7, reads DAGVTQSPTHLIKTRGQQVTLRCSPISGHKSVSWYQQVLGQGPQFIFQYYEKEERGRGNFPDRFSARQFPNYSSELNVNALLLGDSALYLCASSQRDRDYEQYFGPGTRLTVT.

Comments on this clonotype: Since a much larger clone is just one base distant, this may be a read error. This chain uses TRBV3-1 with TRBJ2-4; D might be TRBD2 (6 bases). The germline V gene encodes CDR1 LGHDT and CDR2 YNNKEL (reference sequence). This CDR3 has 12 residues. V was shortened by 4 bases and J by 13 bases, with 14 bases between the two germline ends. CDR3 in DNA: TGTGCCAGCAGCCTCTTCGGGGGTGAGCAGTACTTC. Protein: CASSLFGGEQYF. The variable domain in full, with the rest retrieved from reference TRBV3-1 and TRBJ2-4, is DTAVSQTPKYLVTQMGNDKSIKCEQNLGHDTMYWYKQDSKKFLKIMFSYNNKELIINETVPNRFSPKSPDKAHLNLHINSLELGDSAVYFCASSLFGGEQYFGAGTRLSVL.

On this clonotype itself: A read error is possible here, since a much larger clone lies one base away. The rearrangement links TRBV20-1 to TRBJ2-1; 9 nucleotides line up with TRBD2. The germline V gene encodes CDR1 DFQATT and CDR2 SNEGSKA (reference sequence). CDR3 length equals 16 residues. The ends lost 0 bases at V and 6 bases at J; junction bases unmatched: 9. The CDR3 loop reads CSARDTSGLDGNEQFF. The CDR3 DNA follows: TGCAGTGCTAGAGACACTAGCGGGTTAGATGGCAATGAGCAGTTCTTC.

The chain links TRBV20-1 to TRBJ2-7; TRBD1 agrees at 9 bases. After removal of 0 bases from V and 7 bases from J, the junction contained 7 bases not matched to a gene. The germline V gene encodes CDR1 DFQATT and CDR2 SNEGSKA (reference sequence). The CDR3 runs to 14 residues. DNA of the CDR3: TGCAGTGCTAGAGATCACAGGGGGCAAAGAGAGCAGTACTTC. This translates into CSARDHRGQREQYF.

This clonotype showed up just a few times. The V and J genes are TRBV9 and TRBJ2-1; 14 nucleotides align to TRBD2. The CDR3 sequence is 17 residues long. The germline CDR1 and CDR2 sequences are SGDLS and YYNGEE. Trimming at V came to 0 bases and at J to 12 bases, leaving 11 bases not matched to a gene. The CDR3 sequence: CASSVGEAGLAGGRQFF. DNA of the CDR3: TGTGCCAGCAGCGTAGGGGAGGCAGGACTAGCGGGGGGCCGGCAGTTCTTC.

This clonotype has just a few counts. V usage is TRBV28 and J usage is TRBJ2-7; D remains ambiguous. Trimming pared 3 bases from V and 4 bases from J, leaving 28 bases between. CDR1 and CDR2 from the germline V gene are MDHEN and SYDVKM. The CDR3 loop spans 19 amino acids. The CDR3 DNA follows: TGTGCCAGCAGTTTTCACCCAATCGGGCCCTCGAAAGGGATTTACGAGCAGTACTTC. Protein sequence: CASSFHPIGPSKGIYEQYF.

This clonotype was picked up many times. V and J are TRBV3-1 and TRBJ1-2; no clear D gene. This CDR3 spans 12 amino acids. Trimming pared 4 bases from V and 7 bases from J, leaving 10 bases between. CDR1 is LGHDT and CDR2 is YNNKEL in the germline V gene (reference sequence). The chain's CDR3 is CASSLLAGGYTF. DNA of the CDR3: TGTGCCAGCAGCCTACTAGCTGGTGGCTACACCTTC.

J is TRBJ2-1 and V is TRBV2, with TRBD1 as a possible D gene (5 bases). Near its end, the DNA agrees better with TRBJ2-7, so the J call may be wrong. From germline, CDR1 is SNHLY and CDR2 FYNNEI. The CDR3 covers 14 residues. DNA for the CDR3: TGTGCCAGCACAAACCAGGGTCTTGCGTATGAGCAGTACTTC. It codes for CASTNQGLAYEQYF.

Ten or more counts support this clonotype. The chain uses TRBV7-6 and TRBJ2-3; 9 bases are shared with TRBD2. Germline trimming cut 5 bases from V and 8 bases from J; bases unmatched to any gene: 14. The CDR3 covers 16 residues. Germline values: CDR1 SGHVS, CDR2 FNYEAQ. CDR3 residues: CASSAPGRGGRGTQYF. DNA for the CDR3: TGTGCCAGCAGCGCGCCGGGGCGGGGGGGCCGAGGTACGCAGTATTTT.

This sequence joins TRBV3-1 and TRBJ2-5; 9 positions agree with TRBD1. CDR3 length equals 13 residues. After removal of 3 bases from V and 10 bases from J, the junction contained 6 bases not matched to a gene. The germline V gene encodes CDR1 LGHDT and CDR2 YNNKEL (reference sequence). The CDR3 protein is CASSQGQGLGQYF. Here the CDR3 DNA reads TGTGCCAGCAGCCAGGGACAGGGCTTGGGCCAGTACTTC.

This clonotype was detected ten times or more. The chain carries TRBV18 and TRBJ2-3, with TRBD2 matching 9 bases. This CDR3 spans 15 amino acids. CDR1 and CDR2 from the germline V gene are KGHSH and LQKENI. V was clipped by 2 bases and J by 5 bases; unmatched bases: 5. CDR3 coding DNA: TGTGCCAGCTCACCATCTAGCGGGGTACAAGATACGCAGTATTTT. It encodes CASSPSSGVQDTQYF. Full variable domain (outside the CDR3, taken from reference TRBV18 and TRBJ2-3): NAGVMQNPRHLVRRRGQEARLRCSPMKGHSHVYWYRQLPEEGLKFMVYLQKENIIDESGMPKERFSAEFPKEGPSILRIQQVVRGDSAAYFCASSPSSGVQDTQYFGPGTRLTVL.

The rearrangement joins TRBV7-9 to TRBJ1-2; D uncertain. The CDR3 loop spans 15 amino acids. V was clipped by 5 bases and J by 4 bases, with 17 bases between them. CDR1 and CDR2 (germline): SEHNR, FQNEAQ (reference sequence). CDR3 sequence reads: CASSASGRVFYGYTF. The CDR3 DNA sequence: TGTGCCAGCAGCGCCTCCGGGAGGGTTTTCTATGGCTACACCTTC.

This rearrangement joins TRBV5-1 to TRBJ2-4; D is uncertain. This CDR3 comprises 15 residues. The germline V gene has CDR1 SGHRS and CDR2 YFSETQ. V was trimmed by 3 bases and J by 0 bases, leaving 10 bases between them. The CDR3 nucleotides read TGCGCCAGCAGCTCTAGGTCGAGAGCCAAAAACATTCAGTACTTC. The encoded protein is CASSSRSRAKNIQYF. Using reference TRBV5-1 and TRBJ2-4 for the parts outside the CDR3, the full variable domain is KAGVTQTPRYLIKTRGQQVTLSCSPISGHRSVSWYQQTPGQGLQFLFEYFSETQRNKGNFPGRFSGRQFSNSRSEMNVSTLELGDSALYLCASSSRSRAKNIQYFGAGTRLSVL.

This clonotype has a count of ten or more. V is TRBV6-2 or TRBV6-3 and J is TRBJ1-2; 9 bases match TRBD1. Trimming at V came to 7 bases and at J to 3 bases, leaving 3 bases not matched to a gene. The germline V gene encodes CDR1 MNHEY and CDR2 SVGEGT. This CDR3 contains 13 residues. CDR3 DNA: TGTGCCAGCACCAGGGACAGGGACTATGGCTACACCTTC. Translated, it gives CASTRDRDYGYTF.

This clonotype was picked up a small number of times. This may be a read error: a much more frequent sequence differs by one nucleotide. The CDR3 region is CASTKQGTQFF. CDR3 nucleotides: TGTGCCAGCACCAAACAGGGGACCCAGTTCTTC. The rearrangement joins TRBV5-6 to TRBJ2-1; 7 bases align to TRBD1. This CDR3 region has 11 residues. V lost 6 bases to trimming and J lost 13 bases; unmatched junction nucleotides: 7. Germline V gives CDR1 SGHDT, CDR2 YYEEEE.

To note about this clonotype: A single base separates this from a much larger clone, so it may be a read error. The chain uses TRBV7-2 and TRBJ2-6; D might be TRBD1 (5 bases). Trimming took off 3 bases at V and 3 bases at J, with 21 bases between the two ends. Germline V gene sequence: CDR1 SGHTA, CDR2 FQGNSA. This CDR3 region has 19 residues. CDR3 bases: TGTGCCAGCAGCTTCTGGCTTAGAAACAGGCAGGATGGGGCCAACGTCCTGACTTTC. Its protein product is CASSFWLRNRQDGANVLTF.

In this sample, this clonotype turned up many times. The chain has TRBV20-1 and TRBJ2-3, with 14 nucleotides matching TRBD2. CDR1 is DFQATT and CDR2 is SNEGSKA in the germline V gene (reference sequence). V lost 3 bases and J lost 5; bases outside the gene matches: 1. CDR3 size: 14 residues. For the CDR3, the DNA is TGCAGTGCTAGGACTAGCGGGGGGGTAGATACGCAGTATTTT. Translation gives CSARTSGGVDTQYF.